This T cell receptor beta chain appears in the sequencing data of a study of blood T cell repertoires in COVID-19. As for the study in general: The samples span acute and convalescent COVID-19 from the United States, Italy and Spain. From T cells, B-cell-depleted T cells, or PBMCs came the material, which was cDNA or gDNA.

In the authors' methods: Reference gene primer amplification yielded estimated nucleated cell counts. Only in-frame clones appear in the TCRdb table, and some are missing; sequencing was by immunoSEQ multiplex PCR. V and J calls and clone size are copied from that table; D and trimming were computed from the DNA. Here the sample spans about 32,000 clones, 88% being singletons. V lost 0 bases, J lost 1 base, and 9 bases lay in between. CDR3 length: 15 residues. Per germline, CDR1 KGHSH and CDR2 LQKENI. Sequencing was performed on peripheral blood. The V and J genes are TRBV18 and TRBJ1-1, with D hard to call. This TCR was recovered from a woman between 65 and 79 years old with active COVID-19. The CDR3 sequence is CASSPPPAGNTEAFF. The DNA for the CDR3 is TGTGCCAGCTCACCACCTCCCGCAGGGAACACTGAAGCTTTCTTT.